These 5 T cell receptor beta chains share one sample of origin, sequenced in a study of CD8+ T cells in alopecia areata. After isolation, RNA underwent reverse transcription to generate cDNA as the sequencing template. The assay was immunoSEQ multiplex PCR, and TCRdb's table has in-frame clones only and misses some. The table shows about 150,000 clones, with more than 55% occurring only once. The specimen sequenced was CD8+ T cells sorted from blood. Receptors were obtained from a human donor in good health.

V usage is TRBV7-2 and J usage is TRBJ1-5; D unresolved. The germline V gene has CDR1 SGHTA and CDR2 FQGNSA. CDR3 length: 15 amino acids. Trimming took off 1 base at V and 1 base at J, with 8 bases between the two ends. Here the CDR3 reads CASSLVVRSNQPQHF. CDR3 bases: TGTGCCAGCAGCTTAGTGGTGCGGAGCAATCAGCCCCAGCATTTT.

The rearrangement joins TRBV7-9 to TRBJ2-3, with TRBD2 identical over 7 bases. Germline V CDR1 and CDR2: SEHNR, FQNEAQ (reference sequence). The ends lost 8 bases at V and 0 bases at J; junction bases unmatched: 5. CDR3 length: 14 residues. CDR3: CASLAGASTDTQYF. CDR3 coding DNA: TGTGCCAGCCTGGCGGGAGCTAGCACAGATACGCAGTATTTT. Supplemented by reference TRBV7-9 and TRBJ2-3, the full variable domain reads DTGVSQNPRHKITKRGQNVTFRCDPISEHNRLYWYRQTLGQGPEFLTYFQNEAQLEKSRLLSDRFSAERPKGSFSTLEIQRTEQGDSAMYLCASLAGASTDTQYFGPGTRLTVL.

This clone was detected only a few times. The CDR3 spells CSVNIRDRARGYTF. CDR3 DNA: TGCAGCGTTAACATACGCGACAGGGCTCGAGGCTACACCTTC. The rearrangement joins TRBV29-1 to TRBJ1-2, with 7 positions matching TRBD1. V shed 5 bases, J shed 8 bases, and the junction held 14 bases outside the gene matches. In germline, CDR1 is SQVTM, CDR2 ANQGSEA. The CDR3 loop spans 14 amino acids.

V is TRBV29-1 and J is TRBJ2-7; TRBD2 is a possible D gene (5 bases). Germline V gene data show CDR1 as SQVTM and CDR2 as ANQGSEA. This CDR3 comprises 13 residues. V was shortened by 5 bases and J by 0 bases, with 11 bases between the two germline ends. This chain's CDR3 is CSVSGIDSYEQYF. The CDR3 bases are TGCAGCGTTTCCGGGATCGACTCCTACGAGCAGTACTTC.

This clone has more than one count but fewer than ten. The chain recombines TRBV30 with TRBJ1-5, with 9 bases identical to TRBD1. CDR1 and CDR2 from the germline V gene are GTSNPN and SVGIG (reference sequence). The V gene end was trimmed by 5 bases and the J gene end by 0 bases; junction bases not matched to a gene: 2. The CDR3 is made up of 14 amino acids. This chain's CDR3 is CAWGTGSSNQPQHF. For the CDR3, the DNA is TGTGCCTGGGGGACAGGGTCTAGCAATCAGCCCCAGCATTTT.